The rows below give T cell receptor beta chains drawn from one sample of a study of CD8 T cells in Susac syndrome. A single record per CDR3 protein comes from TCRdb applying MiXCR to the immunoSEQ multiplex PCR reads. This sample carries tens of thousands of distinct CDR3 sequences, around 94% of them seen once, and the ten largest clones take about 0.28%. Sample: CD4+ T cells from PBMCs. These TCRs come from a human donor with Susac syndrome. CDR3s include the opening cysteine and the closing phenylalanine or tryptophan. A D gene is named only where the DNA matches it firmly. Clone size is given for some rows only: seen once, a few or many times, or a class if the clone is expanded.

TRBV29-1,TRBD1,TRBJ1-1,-,CSVEDRENTEAFF,TGCAGCGTGGAAGACAGGGAGAACACTGAAGCTTTCTTT
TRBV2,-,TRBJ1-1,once,CASMVAAYTEAFF,TGTGCCAGCATGGTCGCAGCCTACACTGAAGCTTTCTTT
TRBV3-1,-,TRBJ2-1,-,CASSQDPGAGEFF,TGTGCCAGCAGCCAAGATCCCGGGGCGGGTGAGTTCTTC
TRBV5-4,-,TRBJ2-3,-,CASSSGRPSTDTQYF,TGTGCCAGCAGCTCGGGACGGCCCAGCACAGATACGCAGTATTTT
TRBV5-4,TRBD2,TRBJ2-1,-,CASSFPSSGDEQFF,TGTGCCAGCAGCTTCCCTTCTAGCGGAGATGAGCAGTTCTTC
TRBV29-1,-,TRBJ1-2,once,CSAGSPNYGYTF,TGCAGCGCGGGGAGTCCTAACTATGGCTACACCTTC
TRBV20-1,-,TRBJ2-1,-,CSARGSYNEQFF,TGCAGTGCTAGAGGTTCCTACAATGAGCAGTTCTTC
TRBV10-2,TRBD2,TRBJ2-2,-,CASSRRGGVSGELFF,TGCGCCAGCAGTAGGCGGGGGGGCGTTTCCGGGGAGCTGTTTTTT
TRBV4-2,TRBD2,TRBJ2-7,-,CASSQASAGTYEQYF,TGTGCCAGCAGCCAAGCGTCAGCGGGGACCTACGAGCAGTACTTC
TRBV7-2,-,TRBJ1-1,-,CASSTQGNTEAFF,TGTGCCAGCAGCACCCAGGGAAACACTGAAGCTTTCTTT
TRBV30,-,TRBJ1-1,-,CAWTPAGFMNTEAFF,TGTGCCTGGACCCCGGCAGGGTTCATGAACACTGAAGCTTTCTTT
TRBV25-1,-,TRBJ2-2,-,CASSLTGGTGELFF,TGTGCCAGCAGTCTCACAGGAGGCACCGGGGAGCTGTTTTTT
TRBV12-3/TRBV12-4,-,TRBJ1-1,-,CASSPQTDLNTEAFF,TGTGCCAGCAGTCCGCAGACAGATTTGAACACTGAAGCTTTCTTT
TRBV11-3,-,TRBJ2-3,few,CASSPGASTDTQYF,TGTGCCAGCAGCCCCGGGGCTAGCACAGATACGCAGTATTTT
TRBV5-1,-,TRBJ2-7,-,CASSQGINYEQYF,TGCGCCAGCAGCCAGGGGATTAACTACGAGCAGTACTTC
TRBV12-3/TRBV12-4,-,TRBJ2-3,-,CASRTRLAVGTDTQYF,TGTGCCAGCAGGACCCGACTGGCAGTAGGCACAGATACGCAGTATTTT
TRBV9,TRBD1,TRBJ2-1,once,CASSIQGVWNEQFF,TGTGCCAGCAGCATCCAGGGGGTTTGGAATGAGCAGTTCTTC
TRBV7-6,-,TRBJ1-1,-,CASSSRGGTNTEAFF,TGTGCCAGCAGCTCTAGGGGTGGGACGAACACTGAAGCTTTCTTT
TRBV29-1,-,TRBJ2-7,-,CSVTLPGHLYEQYF,TGCAGCGTGACCCTACCGGGACACCTCTACGAGCAGTACTTC
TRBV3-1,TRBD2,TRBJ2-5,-,CASSLGASGQETQYF,TGTGCCAGCAGCCTAGGGGCTAGCGGCCAAGAGACCCAGTACTTC
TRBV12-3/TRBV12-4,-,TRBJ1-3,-,CASSSGTSGNTIYF,TGTGCCAGCAGTTCCGGGACGTCTGGAAACACCATATATTTT
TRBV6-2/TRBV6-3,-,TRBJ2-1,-,CASSQSNEQFF,TGTGCCAGCAGTCAATCGAATGAGCAGTTCTTC
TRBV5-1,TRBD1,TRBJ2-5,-,CASSFRDREETQYF,TGCGCCAGCAGCTTCCGGGACAGAGAAGAGACCCAGTACTTC
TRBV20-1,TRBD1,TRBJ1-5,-,CSARAGQGNNQPQHF,TGCAGTGCTAGAGCGGGACAGGGGAACAATCAGCCCCAGCATTTT
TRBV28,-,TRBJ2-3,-,CASSQPGRTDTQYF,TGTGCCAGCAGTCAACCCGGACGGACAGATACGCAGTATTTT
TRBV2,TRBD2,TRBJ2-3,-,CASSLRTRRDTQYF,TGTGCCAGCAGTCTTAGGACTAGACGAGATACGCAGTATTTT
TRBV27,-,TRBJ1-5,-,CASRDGRNQPQHF,TGTGCCAGCAGGGACGGACGCAATCAGCCCCAGCATTTT
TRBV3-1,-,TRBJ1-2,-,CASSPGHLYGYTF,TGTGCCAGCAGCCCTGGTCACCTCTATGGCTACACCTTC
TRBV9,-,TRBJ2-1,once,CASSQLQANEQFF,TGTGCCAGCAGCCAACTACAGGCCAATGAGCAGTTCTTC
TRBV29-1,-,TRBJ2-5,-,CSAAADLKTQYF,TGCAGCGCGGCCGCGGATTTGAAGACCCAGTACTTC
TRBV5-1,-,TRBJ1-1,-,CASSLALQKNTEAFF,TGCGCCAGCAGCTTGGCCTTGCAGAAGAACACTGAAGCTTTCTTT
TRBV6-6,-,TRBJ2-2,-,CATQPQRDTGELFF,TGTGCCACCCAACCCCAGAGGGACACCGGGGAGCTGTTTTTT
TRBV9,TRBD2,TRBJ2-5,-,CASSVEGLAAETQYF,TGTGCCAGCAGCGTAGAGGGACTAGCGGCGGAGACCCAGTACTTC
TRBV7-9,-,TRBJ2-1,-,CASSILPSGKFF,TGTGCCAGCAGTATACTCCCCTCGGGGAAGTTCTTC
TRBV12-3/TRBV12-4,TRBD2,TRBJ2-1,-,CASSPRGGNEQFF,TGTGCCAGCAGCCCTCGGGGGGGCAATGAGCAGTTCTTC
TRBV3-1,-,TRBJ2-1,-,CASSQVSGNEQFF,TGTGCCAGCAGCCAAGTAAGCGGCAATGAGCAGTTCTTC